The 12 T cell receptor beta chains below all came from one sample that was sequenced in a study of blood T cell repertoires in COVID-19. Only in-frame clones appear in the TCRdb table, and some are missing; sequencing was by immunoSEQ multiplex PCR. This table has under 300,000 clones, 70% to 85% appearing once. Material for sequencing was PBMCs or T cells enriched from blood (not recorded which). These receptors came from a man aged 35-49 years who had recovered from COVID-19.

V and J are TRBV27 and TRBJ2-2, with 9 bases matching TRBD2. The CDR3 loop spans 14 amino acids. With V trimmed by 4 bases and J by 7 bases, 4 bases remained unmatched. CDR1 and CDR2 (germline): MNHEY, SMNVEV (reference sequence). The CDR3 bases are TGTGCCAGCAGTTCTCTGACTAGCGGCGGGGAGCTGTTTTTT. It yields the protein CASSSLTSGGELFF.

The V gene is TRBV3-1 (or the pseudogene TRBV3-2), the J gene TRBJ2-2; 7 positions agree with TRBD1. Germline V gives CDR1 LGHDT, CDR2 YNNKEL (reference sequence). CDR3 length equals 14 residues. V was clipped by 4 bases and J by 1 base; unmatched bases: 0. CDR3 protein: CASSRQGNTGELFF. The CDR3 DNA is TGTGCCAGCAGCCGACAGGGGAACACCGGGGAGCTGTTTTTT.

This clone was recorded a few times. The J gene is TRBJ1-2, the V gene TRBV19; no definite D call. CDR1 is LNHDA, CDR2 SQIVND, per germline (reference sequence). This CDR3 has 13 residues. Between the trimmed V and J ends, which lost 7 bases and 4 bases, there was a span of 13 bases. The chain's CDR3 is CASTHSTSYGYTF. CDR3 in DNA: TGTGCCAGTACTCACAGTACTTCCTATGGCTACACCTTC.

The genes are TRBV28 and TRBJ2-7; D is possibly TRBD2 (5 bases). The CDR3 is made up of 12 amino acids. V was pared by 5 bases and J by 3 bases, with 8 bases between. CDR1 is MDHEN, CDR2 SYDVKM, per germline. The CDR3 is CASSPTSYEQYF. The CDR3 DNA sequence: TGTGCCAGCAGTCCCACTAGCTACGAGCAGTACTTC.

CDR3 loop: CATSSAGTEIDEQFF. CDR3 DNA sequence: TGTGCCACCAGCAGTGCCGGGACAGAAATCGATGAGCAGTTCTTC. This chain uses TRBV15 with TRBJ2-1; 7 bases are shared with TRBD1. The CDR3 has 15 residues. Germline CDR1 is LNHNV and CDR2 is YYDKDF (reference sequence). Unmatched junction bases numbered 10, after V lost 3 bases and J lost 8 bases.

The table lists this clone with a few counts. The rearrangement joins TRBV9 to TRBJ1-4; D is unclear. V was pared by 2 bases and J by 0 bases, with 11 bases between. CDR1 and CDR2 (germline): SGDLS, YYNGEE. CDR3 size: 16 residues. The CDR3 sequence is CASSVQQHATNEKLFF. CDR3 nucleotides: TGTGCCAGCAGCGTTCAACAGCATGCAACTAATGAAAAACTGTTTTTT.

This clone has a single count. V gene TRBV11-2 combines with J gene TRBJ2-7; a weak D match, TRBD2 (7 bases). CDR1 is SGHAT, CDR2 FQNNGV, per germline. There are 15 residues in the CDR3. V lost 5 bases and J lost 4, with 18 bases in between. The CDR3 DNA is TGTGCCAGCAGCAAAGGGGGGGGAGAGGGATACGAGCAGTACTTC. It codes for CASSKGGGEGYEQYF.

This sequence joins TRBV9 and TRBJ2-7; TRBD2 matches 8 bases. Germline V gene data show CDR1 as SGDLS and CDR2 as YYNGEE. CDR3 length: 13 residues. The ends lost 4 bases at V and 7 bases at J; junction bases unmatched: 7. For the CDR3, the DNA is TGTGCCAGCAGCCTTAGCGGGGCGGGGGAGCAGTACTTC. Encoded protein: CASSLSGAGEQYF.

This chain joins TRBV4-2 and TRBJ2-1; 10 positions agree with TRBD2. After removal of 1 base from V and 5 bases from J, the junction contained 2 bases not matched to a gene. Germline CDR1 reads LGHNA; CDR2 reads YNFKEQ. The CDR3 is made up of 15 amino acids. The DNA for the CDR3 is TGTGCCAGCAGCCAAGCGACTAGCGGGCACAATGAGCAGTTCTTC. This translates into CASSQATSGHNEQFF.

This clone showed up just once. CDR3 protein: CASTSQWSNEKLFF. In nucleotides, the CDR3 is TGTGCCAGCACCTCACAGTGGTCAAATGAAAAACTGTTTTTT. The chain employs TRBV6-5 and TRBJ1-4; no definite D call. In germline, CDR1 is MNHEY, CDR2 SVGAGI. The CDR3 length is 14 residues. V was clipped by 7 bases and J by 5 bases, with 14 bases between them.

A remark on this clone: Other DNA sequences in this sample translate to the same CDR3. V gene TRBV5-4 combines with J gene TRBJ1-4, with 8 bases lining up with TRBD1. CDR3 length: 13 amino acids. The germline CDR1 and CDR2 sequences are SGHNT and YYREEE (reference sequence). Trimming cost V 2 bases and J 7 bases; bases outside gene matches: 1. CDR3 in DNA: TGTGCCAGCAGCTTACAGGGGGGTGAAAAACTGTTTTTT. It yields the protein CASSLQGGEKLFF.

This chain uses TRBV9 with TRBJ2-3, with D perhaps TRBD2 (7 bases). Between the trimmed V and J ends, which lost 4 bases and 8 bases, there was a span of 20 bases. Germline-derived CDR1 and CDR2 are SGDLS and YYNGEE. This CDR3 region has 15 residues. The CDR3 DNA is TGTGCCAGCAGCACCCGGACGGAGGGAGGGGGTACGCAGTATTTT. This sequence encodes CASSTRTEGGGTQYF.